This record concerns one T cell receptor beta chain sequence. The antigen is undetermined. At one end the junction does not follow the germline gene, possibly because of a read error. This sample stems from a study of tumor-infiltrating lymphocytes in glioblastoma multiforme. Multiple V-beta primers and a C-beta primer amplified TCRB from RNA. Unique molecular identifiers were not described for the libraries. TCRdb re-analysed the multiplex PCR reads in MiXCR, keeping a single row per CDR3 protein. The sample lists approximately 20,000 distinct CDR3 sequences, about two thirds occurring once. Findings of the study overall: Functional subtype sorting of these T cells was not performed. TCR plus mutation findings rest on a single glioblastoma patient.

Germline loops: CDR1 MNHEY, CDR2 SVGEGT. The CDR3 has 15 amino acids. Specimen: peripheral blood. This rearrangement joins TRBV6-2 or TRBV6-3 to TRBJ2-7, with TRBD2 matching 8 bases. The sequence was obtained from a male donor with glioblastoma. CDR3 in DNA: TGTGCCAGCAGTTATTACAGCGGGAGTCTCAACGAGCGGTACTTC. Translating it yields CASSYYSGSLNERYF.